This paragraph covers one T cell receptor beta chain sequence. Original handling: Amplification of reference gene primers provided the estimated nucleated cell counts. The repertoire was sequenced with immunoSEQ multiplex PCR; TCRdb's copy has only in-frame clones and lacks some. V, J and clone size reflect that table, while D and trimming were determined from the DNA. The data contain approximately 270,000 clones, over 75% of them singletons. Clinical history as reported by participants underpinned cohort assignment. Germline V gene data show CDR1 as SEHNR and CDR2 as FQNEAQ (reference sequence). The CDR3 runs 12 residues. V lost 4 bases and J lost 7, with 5 bases in between. The source of the sample is a study of blood T cell repertoires in COVID-19. About the research overall: Sources were T cells, B-cell-depleted T cells, or PBMCs; the material itself was cDNA or gDNA.

The origin of this receptor is a woman aged 45-65 years who had recovered from COVID-19. The chain is built from TRBV7-9 and TRBJ1-6, with D possibly TRBD1 on 5 matching bases. The specimen was PBMCs or T cells enriched from blood (not recorded which). CDR3 coding DNA: TGTGCCAGCAGCTCAGGGAATTCACCCCTCCACTTT. Translating gives CASSSGNSPLHF.